The rows below give T cell receptor beta chains drawn from one sample of a study of blood T cells in healthy people across ages. TCRdb used MiXCR to reprocess the 5' RACE reads, holding one entry per CDR3 protein. The table has about 1,500,000 distinct CDR3 sequences, roughly 45% seen once. The sequenced material came from blood. Every receptor here comes from a woman younger than 35 in good health. The CDR3 runs from the conserved cysteine through the conserved F or W. D genes are given only for firm matches. Clone size appears in some rows only: once, few, many, or a class for an expanded clone.

J: TRBJ2-1; V: TRBV29-1; size: few; D: TRBD2; CDR3: CSVEGGRPSYNEQFF; DNA: TGCAGCGTTGAAGGCGGGAGGCCCTCCTACAATGAGCAGTTCTTC
J: TRBJ2-1; V: TRBV28; size: -; D: -; CDR3: CASRISTEQFF; DNA: TGTGCCAGCAGAATTTCCACTGAGCAGTTCTTC
J: TRBJ2-1; V: TRBV7-2; size: -; D: TRBD2; CDR3: CASSVTSPPNEQFF; DNA: TGTGCCAGCAGCGTGACTAGCCCCCCGAATGAGCAGTTCTTC
J: TRBJ1-1; V: TRBV6-4; size: -; D: -; CDR3: CATVTGQGEVNTEAFF; DNA: TGTGCCACCGTAACAGGGCAGGGAGAGGTGAACACTGAAGCTTTCTTT
J: TRBJ2-7; V: TRBV11-2; size: -; D: -; CDR3: CAGSSTGLAYEQYF; DNA: TGTGCCGGCAGCTCCACAGGGTTAGCCTACGAGCAGTACTTC
J: TRBJ2-7; V: TRBV6-1; size: -; D: TRBD2; CDR3: CASSEGPAGAYEQYF; DNA: TGTGCCAGCAGTGAAGGCCCAGCGGGGGCTTACGAGCAGTACTTC
J: TRBJ1-4; V: TRBV7-9; size: few; D: TRBD1; CDR3: CASSRSSTGVNEKLFF; DNA: TGTGCCAGCAGCAGGTCCTCGACAGGGGTTAATGAAAAACTGTTTTTT
J: TRBJ2-1; V: TRBV20-1; size: -; D: TRBD2; CDR3: CSASWAEAGAYNEQFF; DNA: TGCAGTGCTAGTTGGGCGGAAGCGGGAGCCTACAATGAGCAGTTCTTC
J: TRBJ2-7; V: TRBV25-1; size: -; D: TRBD1; CDR3: CASSDLTGDSSYEQYF; DNA: TGTGCCAGCAGTGACCTAACAGGGGACAGCTCCTACGAGCAGTACTTC
J: TRBJ2-7; V: TRBV3-1; size: -; D: TRBD2; CDR3: CASSARGNSYEQYF; DNA: TGTGCCAGCAGCGCGCGGGGGAACTCCTACGAGCAGTACTTC
J: TRBJ2-3; V: TRBV7-2; size: few; D: -; CDR3: CASSLVRGATDTQYF; DNA: TGTGCCAGCAGCTTAGTGCGTGGGGCTACAGATACGCAGTATTTT
J: TRBJ2-1; V: TRBV4-2; size: few; D: TRBD2; CDR3: CASSQDWRGSSYNEQFF; DNA: TGTGCCAGCAGCCAAGATTGGCGGGGGAGCTCCTACAATGAGCAGTTCTTC
J: TRBJ1-2; V: TRBV7-9; size: few; D: -; CDR3: CASSPGLRGYTF; DNA: TGTGCCAGCAGCCCCGGACTGAGAGGCTACACCTTC
J: TRBJ1-2; V: TRBV19; size: -; D: TRBD1; CDR3: CASSAQGSGINGYTF; DNA: TGTGCCAGTAGTGCACAGGGGTCCGGGATAAACGGCTACACCTTC
J: TRBJ1-5; V: TRBV7-2; size: -; D: -; CDR3: CASGPVGGEQPQHF; DNA: TGTGCCAGCGGCCCAGTGGGAGGGGAACAGCCCCAGCATTTT
J: TRBJ2-3; V: TRBV7-2; size: few; D: -; CDR3: CASSLGVVAKTGDTQYF; DNA: TGTGCCAGCAGCTTAGGTGTGGTAGCCAAAACCGGGGATACGCAGTATTTT
J: TRBJ1-2; V: TRBV7-9; size: -; D: -; CDR3: CASSLGRPTYGYTF; DNA: TGTGCCAGCAGCCTGGGACGGCCGACATATGGCTACACCTTC
J: TRBJ2-1; V: TRBV27; size: -; D: -; CDR3: CASSLYGIVNEQFF; DNA: TGTGCCAGCAGTTTATACGGGATAGTCAATGAGCAGTTCTTC
J: TRBJ2-2; V: TRBV15; size: few; D: -; CDR3: CATSRDRGTVGTGELFF; DNA: TGTGCCACCAGCAGAGATCGCGGGACAGTGGGCACCGGGGAGCTGTTTTTT
J: TRBJ2-6; V: TRBV5-1; size: -; D: -; CDR3: CASSLSWVAGANVLTF; DNA: TGCGCCAGCAGCCTCAGTTGGGTAGCAGGGGCCAACGTCCTGACTTTC
J: TRBJ1-1; V: TRBV12-3/TRBV12-4; size: few; D: -; CDR3: CASSLPPTEAFF; DNA: TGTGCCAGCAGTCTTCCACCCACTGAAGCTTTCTTT
J: TRBJ2-5; V: TRBV29-1; size: -; D: TRBD1; CDR3: CSVEERAGGQETQYF; DNA: TGCAGCGTTGAAGAGCGGGCAGGGGGCCAAGAGACCCAGTACTTC
J: TRBJ2-7; V: TRBV20-1; size: once; D: TRBD1; CDR3: CSVGARTGYKQYF; DNA: TGCAGTGTAGGGGCACGGACAGGCTACAAGCAGTACTTC
J: TRBJ2-1; V: TRBV30; size: -; D: TRBD2; CDR3: CAWTVKGTSGSKRFF; DNA: TGTGCCTGGACAGTGAAAGGTACTAGCGGGAGCAAGAGGTTCTTC
J: TRBJ2-4; V: TRBV19; size: -; D: -; CDR3: CASSRPGVKNIQYF; DNA: TGTGCCAGTAGTCGTCCGGGAGTCAAAAACATTCAGTACTTC
J: TRBJ2-5; V: TRBV12-3/TRBV12-4; size: few; D: -; CDR3: CASSPAGLSETQYF; DNA: TGTGCCAGCAGTCCCGCGGGTCTGTCGGAGACCCAGTACTTC
J: TRBJ1-2; V: TRBV7-9; size: -; D: -; CDR3: CASSFFPGLKYGYTF; DNA: TGTGCCAGCAGCTTTTTCCCGGGGTTGAAGTATGGCTACACCTTC
J: TRBJ2-3; V: TRBV24-1; size: -; D: -; CDR3: CATSDPTDSPGADTQYF; DNA: TGTGCCACCAGTGATCCGACCGACAGCCCCGGGGCAGATACGCAGTATTTT
J: TRBJ2-7; V: TRBV10-3; size: few; D: -; CDR3: CAISWTPLGQYF; DNA: TGTGCCATCAGTTGGACACCTTTGGGGCAGTACTTC
J: TRBJ1-6; V: TRBV14; size: few; D: TRBD1; CDR3: CASSTGATYESPLHF; DNA: TGTGCCAGCAGTACAGGGGCCACATACGAGTCACCCCTCCACTTT
J: TRBJ1-1; V: TRBV3-1; size: -; D: -; CDR3: CASSHGPTASEAFF; DNA: TGTGCCAGCAGCCACGGACCGACGGCCAGTGAAGCTTTCTTT
J: TRBJ1-2; V: TRBV20-1; size: -; D: -; CDR3: CSAPRGGANYGYTF; DNA: TGCAGTGCCCCACGCGGAGGGGCTAACTATGGCTACACCTTC
J: TRBJ2-1; V: TRBV7-6; size: -; D: -; CDR3: CASSLARGLSYNEQFF; DNA: TGTGCCAGCAGCTTAGCGCGGGGCCTGTCCTACAATGAGCAGTTCTTC
J: TRBJ2-5; V: TRBV9; size: -; D: TRBD2; CDR3: CASSVERDWETQYF; DNA: TGTGCCAGCAGCGTGGAGCGGGATTGGGAGACCCAGTACTTC
J: TRBJ2-3; V: TRBV7-9; size: few; D: TRBD1; CDR3: CASSHGTGYRDTQYF; DNA: TGTGCCAGCTCCCACGGGACAGGGTATAGAGATACGCAGTATTTT
J: TRBJ2-5; V: TRBV4-1; size: -; D: -; CDR3: CASSPTGLATQYF; DNA: TGCGCCAGCAGCCCCACAGGTCTAGCTACACAGTACTTC
J: TRBJ2-5; V: TRBV29-1; size: -; D: -; CDR3: CSVEDNGETQYF; DNA: TGCAGCGTTGAAGATAACGGGGAGACCCAGTACTTC
J: TRBJ2-7; V: TRBV20-1; size: -; D: TRBD1; CDR3: CGVTGQGAMYEQYF; DNA: TGCGGTGTTACAGGACAGGGGGCTATGTACGAGCAGTACTTC
J: TRBJ2-7; V: TRBV28; size: -; D: -; CDR3: CASTKASGSTEQYF; DNA: TGTGCCAGCACGAAGGCGAGTGGGTCGACCGAGCAGTACTTC
J: TRBJ1-1; V: TRBV5-1; size: -; D: TRBD1; CDR3: CASSLGTARNTEAFF; DNA: TGCGCCAGCAGTTTGGGGACAGCTAGGAACACTGAAGCTTTCTTT
J: TRBJ2-5; V: TRBV21-1; size: few; D: -; CDR3: CASSKPRDGEKETQYF; DNA: TGTGCCAGCAGCAAACCCCGGGACGGGGAAAAAGAGACCCAGTACTTC
J: TRBJ1-2; V: TRBV28; size: few; D: -; CDR3: CASNSGSRGYTF; DNA: TGTGCCAGCAACTCAGGGTCTCGGGGCTACACCTTC
J: TRBJ2-7; V: TRBV20-1; size: -; D: TRBD2; CDR3: CSARDSGVLYEQYF; DNA: TGCAGTGCTAGAGATAGCGGGGTCCTCTACGAGCAGTACTTC
J: TRBJ1-1; V: TRBV4-1; size: -; D: -; CDR3: CASSFSGLAFF; DNA: TGCGCCAGCAGTTTCAGCGGGTTAGCTTTCTTT
J: TRBJ2-7; V: TRBV10-3; size: -; D: TRBD1; CDR3: CAISDTRTGPYEQYF; DNA: TGTGCCATCAGTGATACTCGGACAGGGCCCTACGAGCAGTACTTC
J: TRBJ2-7; V: TRBV20-1; size: -; D: -; CDR3: CSGAKSDYEQYF; DNA: TGCAGCGGAGCGAAGAGTGATTACGAGCAGTACTTC
J: TRBJ2-7; V: TRBV12-3/TRBV12-4; size: -; D: TRBD2; CDR3: CASSRWGGRDSYEQYF; DNA: TGTGCCAGCAGCCGCTGGGGGGGACGGGATTCCTACGAGCAGTACTTC
J: TRBJ2-7; V: TRBV20-1; size: -; D: -; CDR3: CSARDSDSYDEQYF; DNA: TGCAGTGCTAGAGATTCGGACAGCTACGACGAGCAGTACTTC
J: TRBJ2-6; V: TRBV24-1; size: few; D: -; CDR3: CATSDSEGFGANVLTF; DNA: TGTGCCACCAGTGATTCGGAGGGTTTTGGGGCCAACGTCCTGACTTTC
J: TRBJ2-1; V: TRBV7-9; size: -; D: TRBD1; CDR3: CASSRIPDRGYEQFF; DNA: TGTGCCAGCAGCAGAATCCCGGACAGGGGCTACGAGCAGTTCTTC
J: TRBJ1-4; V: TRBV6-1; size: -; D: TRBD1; CDR3: CASSAGTAEDRKKLFF; DNA: TGTGCCAGCAGTGCCGGGACAGCCGAAGACAGAAAAAAACTGTTTTTT
J: TRBJ1-5; V: TRBV6-1; size: -; D: -; CDR3: CASSEAPGGRQPQHF; DNA: TGTGCCAGCAGTGAAGCGCCCGGAGGGCGTCAGCCCCAGCATTTT
J: TRBJ1-5; V: TRBV6-2/TRBV6-3; size: -; D: -; CDR3: CASRSPDGGNQPQHF; DNA: TGTGCCAGCAGAAGTCCAGATGGGGGCAATCAGCCCCAGCATTTT